A single sample gave rise to the 26 T cell receptor beta chains below, sequenced in a study of early T cells in non-severe SARS-CoV-2 infection. TCRdb re-called the 5' RACE reads through MiXCR, storing one row per CDR3 protein. The sample carries fewer than 80,000 distinct CDR3 sequences, 11% recorded once. This material consisted of whole blood, taken at baseline. The receptors stem from an adult who was a healthcare worker with PCR-confirmed SARS-CoV-2 infection or an uninfected control (not recorded which).

This clonotype was detected many times. J is TRBJ1-6 and V is TRBV3-1; D remains ambiguous. Deletions cut 1 base from V and 15 bases from J, with 16 bases between. CDR3 length equals 14 residues. The V gene's germline CDR1 is LGHDT and CDR2 YNNKEL (reference sequence). CDR3 protein: CASSQVMGSDLLHF. CDR3 sequence (DNA): TGTGCCAGCAGCCAAGTGATGGGCTCGGATCTCCTCCACTTT.

The gene calls are TRBV18 and TRBJ2-7; TRBD2 aligns across 10 bases. CDR3 length: 14 residues. J gave up 6 bases and V 5 bases, and 7 bases lay outside the gene matches. CDR1 and CDR2 (germline): KGHSH, LQKENI. CDR3 nucleotides: TGTGCCAGCTCAGTTAGCGGGGGGACCGTCGAGCAGTACTTC. Protein product: CASSVSGGTVEQYF.

This clonotype was observed at least ten times. Written as DNA, the CDR3 is TGCAGTGCTACTGAAGTTGGTGTCTATAACTATGGCTACACCTTC. This sequence encodes CSATEVGVYNYGYTF. The chain is built from TRBV20-1 and TRBJ1-2; D unclear. This CDR3 is built from 15 residues. Germline V gene data show CDR1 as DFQATT and CDR2 as SNEGSKA (reference sequence). The V end lost 4 bases, the J end lost 1 base, and 16 bases lay between the germline ends.

As to this clonotype: One end of the junction fails to match germline, which may point to a read error. V is TRBV2 and J is TRBJ2-5; D remains unclear. In germline, CDR1 is SNHLY, CDR2 FYNNEI. The CDR3 is made up of 15 amino acids. The DNA of the CDR3 is TGTGCCAGCAGTGAACTGGGGATATACCAGGAGACCCAGTACTTC. The encoded protein is CASSELGIYQETQYF.

Only a few counts were recorded for this clonotype. V usage is TRBV5-1 and J usage is TRBJ1-1; a possible D gene is TRBD1 (6 bases). The CDR3 has 17 amino acids. V was pared by 5 bases and J by 0 bases, with 20 bases between. Germline CDR1 is SGHRS and CDR2 is YFSETQ. The chain's CDR3 is CASSTGRGGTLNTEAFF. The DNA of the CDR3 is TGCGCCAGCAGTACAGGGAGGGGCGGTACTCTGAACACTGAAGCTTTCTTT.

This sequence joins TRBV7-6 and TRBJ2-7, with D possibly TRBD2 on 5 matching bases. The CDR3 is made up of 13 amino acids. Trimming pared 1 base from V and 2 bases from J, leaving 6 bases between. Per germline, CDR1 SGHVS and CDR2 FNYEAQ. DNA of the CDR3: TGTGCCAGCAGCTTAGGGGAGACCTACGAGCAGTACTTC. Protein product: CASSLGETYEQYF.

The CDR3 here is CASSFGTSSGYTF. The DNA of the CDR3 is TGTGCCAGCAGTTTTGGCACGTCCAGTGGCTACACCTTC. The chain uses TRBV12-3 or TRBV12-4 and TRBJ1-2; D uncertain. The CDR3 covers 13 residues. Trimming pared 3 bases from V and 7 bases from J, leaving 12 bases between.

The chain carries TRBV4-3 and TRBJ1-6; unclear D gene. The CDR3 totals 15 residues. Germline CDR1 reads LGHNA; CDR2 reads YSLEER. V was pared by 1 base and J by 2 bases, with 6 bases between. CDR3 DNA: TGCGCCAGCAGCCAAGGCCCAGCCTATAATTCACCCCTCCACTTT. This codes for CASSQGPAYNSPLHF.

This clonotype has a handful of counts. The genes are TRBV10-1 and TRBJ2-4, with 9 bases lining up with TRBD2. The CDR3 extends over 16 amino acids. The germline V gene encodes CDR1 WNHNN and CDR2 SYGVQD (reference sequence). Trimming took 3 bases from V and 0 from J; bases not matched to a gene: 3. CDR3 coding DNA: TGCGCCAGCAGTGAAGCGGGGGGACCAGCCAAAAACATTCAGTACTTC. It is translated as CASSEAGGPAKNIQYF.

The chain joins TRBV9 to TRBJ2-3, with D hard to call. CDR1 is SGDLS and CDR2 is YYNGEE in the germline V gene. Trimming took 0 bases from V and 3 from J, leaving 8 bases between them. CDR3 size: 14 residues. The CDR3, as DNA: TGTGCCAGCAGCGTAGCTAGAGGAACAGATACGCAGTATTTT. This encodes CASSVARGTDTQYF.

The rearrangement uses TRBV3-1 and TRBJ1-1; D gene uncertain. Looked up from germline, CDR1 is LGHDT and CDR2 is YNNKEL (reference sequence). The CDR3 spans 14 residues. The V end lost 3 bases, the J end lost 6 bases, and 14 bases lay between the germline ends. The CDR3 DNA reads TGTGCCAGCAGCCAGGGCAGGATGAATGCTGAAGCTTTCTTT. The encoded protein is CASSQGRMNAEAFF.

This clonotype appeared many times. The chain couples TRBV7-2 to TRBJ1-4; TRBD1 matches at 9 bases. V shed 5 bases, J shed 5 bases, and the junction held 6 bases outside the gene matches. CDR1 and CDR2 from the germline V gene are SGHTA and FQGNSA. CDR3 length: 15 residues. The CDR3 protein is CASSPPGTGNEKLFF. CDR3 sequence (DNA): TGTGCCAGCAGCCCTCCGGGGACAGGGAATGAAAAACTGTTTTTT.

The chain couples TRBV7-2 to TRBJ1-4, with D perhaps matching TRBD1 (5 bases). The length of the CDR3 is 16 residues. The germline V gene encodes CDR1 SGHTA and CDR2 FQGNSA. Trimming removed 1 base at V and 4 bases at J, with 13 bases between. The CDR3 spells CASSLDQGRGNEKLFF. In DNA, the CDR3 is TGTGCCAGCAGCTTAGATCAGGGCCGGGGTAATGAAAAACTGTTTTTT.

The V gene is TRBV9, the J gene TRBJ2-1; tentatively, D is TRBD1 (6 bases). The V end was cut by 4 bases, the J end by 7 bases, with 9 bases between. There are 12 residues in the CDR3. CDR1 and CDR2 from the germline V gene are SGDLS and YYNGEE. CDR3 sequence: CASSSGQNEQFF. CDR3 DNA: TGTGCCAGCAGCTCGGGACAAAATGAGCAGTTCTTC.

The chain is built from TRBV18 and TRBJ1-5, with D possibly matching TRBD1 (6 bases). The CDR3 consists of 13 residues. The germline V gene has CDR1 KGHSH and CDR2 LQKENI. V gave up 2 bases and J gave up 7 bases, with 9 bases separating them. CDR3 amino acids: CASSPVDRQPQHF. Written as DNA, the CDR3 is TGTGCCAGCTCACCAGTGGACAGACAGCCCCAGCATTTT.

This clonotype was detected many times. Written as DNA, the CDR3 is TGTGCCAGCAGCCGCGGGACAGAGGATGGCTACACCTTC. Translating gives CASSRGTEDGYTF. The rearrangement uses TRBV7-9 and TRBJ1-2; 7 bases align to TRBD1. With 5 bases clipped from V and 6 bases from J, the junction kept 6 bases outside the gene matches. This CDR3 has 13 residues. Germline CDR1 and CDR2: SEHNR and FQNEAQ (reference sequence).

CDR3 DNA: TGTGCCAGCAGTGACAGCAGCTCTGGGGCCAACGTCCTGACTTTC. It codes for CASSDSSSGANVLTF. The V and J genes are TRBV6-4 and TRBJ2-6; no clear D. Deletions cut 2 bases from V and 0 bases from J, with 5 bases between. Germline CDR1 is MRHNA and CDR2 is SNTAGT. This CDR3 contains 15 residues.

This clonotype has more than one count but fewer than ten. V gene TRBV18 combines with J gene TRBJ2-7; D gene unclear. This CDR3 region has 12 residues. V was shortened by 2 bases and J by 5 bases, with 7 bases between the two germline ends. Germline lookup yields CDR1 KGHSH and CDR2 LQKENI. CDR3 region: CASSPSSHEQYF. Written as DNA, the CDR3 is TGTGCCAGCTCACCATCGAGTCACGAGCAGTACTTC.

This clonotype was found a few times. This rearrangement joins TRBV29-1 to TRBJ2-5; TRBD2 matches 10 bases. Germline V gene data show CDR1 as SQVTM and CDR2 as ANQGSEA. After removal of 6 bases from V and 7 bases from J, the junction contained 5 bases not matched to a gene. CDR3 size: 12 residues. The CDR3 region is CSVGLATGTQYF. Here the CDR3 DNA reads TGCAGCGTGGGACTAGCGACGGGGACCCAGTACTTC. Filled out from reference TRBV29-1 and TRBJ2-5, the complete variable domain reads SAVISQKPSRDICQRGTSLTIQCQVDSQVTMMFWYRQQPGQSLTLIATANQGSEATYESGFVIDKFPISRPNLTFSTLTVSNMSPEDSSIYLCSVGLATGTQYFGPGTRLLVL.

This clonotype occurred many times. This chain joins TRBV19 and TRBJ2-7, with 11 bases matching TRBD1. V trimming: 6 bases; J trimming: 3 bases; junction bases outside the gene matches: 4. Germline values: CDR1 LNHDA, CDR2 SQIVND (reference sequence). The CDR3 length is 14 residues. The CDR3 DNA reads TGTGCCAGTAGCCAAGGGACAGGGGGCTACGAGCAGTACTTC. This codes for CASSQGTGGYEQYF.

The chain employs TRBV29-1 and TRBJ1-1, with D perhaps matching TRBD1 (5 bases). CDR1 SQVTM and CDR2 ANQGSEA come from the germline V gene. The CDR3 covers 13 residues. Trimming took off 5 bases at V and 2 bases at J, with 12 bases between the two ends. CDR3 loop: CSVTWTQNTEAFF. In DNA, the CDR3 is TGCAGCGTTACTTGGACACAAAACACTGAAGCTTTCTTT.

This clonotype was recorded many times. This chain uses TRBV7-2 with TRBJ1-5; D is ambiguous. Between the trimmed V and J ends, which lost 1 base and 2 bases, there was a span of 9 bases. This CDR3 spans 15 amino acids. CDR1 and CDR2 (germline): SGHTA, FQGNSA. The CDR3 coding sequence is TGTGCCAGCAGCTTAGATTCATACGGCAATCAGCCCCAGCATTTT. This translates into CASSLDSYGNQPQHF.

In its sample, this clonotype was seen a few times. The chain employs TRBV11-2 and TRBJ2-2; tentatively, D is TRBD2 (5 bases). Germline V gene data show CDR1 as SGHAT and CDR2 as FQNNGV. CDR3 length: 15 amino acids. V lost 2 bases and J 1 base, leaving 8 bases between the germline ends. CDR3 nucleotides: TGTGCCAGCAGCTTATTTGGACTGAACACCGGGGAGCTGTTTTTT. Its translation is CASSLFGLNTGELFF.

This sequence joins TRBV6-1 and TRBJ1-5; weak D call: TRBD1 (6 bases). Germline V gene data show CDR1 as MNHNS and CDR2 as SASEGT. This CDR3 is built from 15 residues. V gave up 4 bases and J gave up 4 bases, with 14 bases separating them. The CDR3 reads CASSGLDRFNQPQHF. Written as DNA, the CDR3 is TGTGCCAGCAGTGGTCTCGACAGGTTTAATCAGCCCCAGCATTTT.

This clonotype was counted between two and nine times. The chain carries TRBV7-6 and TRBJ2-1; TRBD1 matches 9 bases. CDR1 is SGHVS and CDR2 is FNYEAQ in the germline V gene. The CDR3 consists of 15 residues. The trim removed 5 bases at V and 5 bases at J, leaving 7 bases unmatched. The CDR3 nucleotides read TGTGCCAGCAGCCCCGGGACAGGGTACGACAATGAGCAGTTCTTC. Its protein is CASSPGTGYDNEQFF.

This clonotype was picked up a small number of times. The gene calls are TRBV28 and TRBJ2-1; the match to TRBD1 covers 8 bases. The CDR3 covers 16 residues. Trimming removed 4 bases from V and 4 bases from J; junction bases left unmatched: 9. In germline, CDR1 is MDHEN, CDR2 SYDVKM. CDR3 nucleotide sequence: TGTGCCAGCAGTTCACTCCGGGACAGGACATACAATGAGCAGTTCTTC. Its translation is CASSSLRDRTYNEQFF.